The T cell receptor (beta chain) described here comes from a study of cytomegalovirus exposure and HLA in healthy donors. The study, taken as a whole, reports: Associated with cytomegalovirus, according to the listing, were 150 to 200 TCR beta chains. According to a later analysis, TCR clusters from the first cohort tended to co-occur in the approximately 120 validation repertoires.

The donors were in the approximately 120-subject validation cohort; that cohort was separate from the approximately 670-subject first cohort. The assay was immunoSEQ multiplex PCR, and TCRdb's table has in-frame clones only and misses some. The sample yields about 130,000 clones, around 96% seen once. Details on this clone: Its antigen remains unknown.

The CDR3 contains 17 residues. Trimming took off 6 bases at V and 2 bases at J, with 21 bases between the two ends. CDR1 and CDR2 (germline): MDHEN, SYDVKM. V and J are TRBV28 and TRBJ2-3, with D perhaps matching TRBD1 (6 bases). The sequenced material came from PBMCs. This receptor was identified in a man aged 18 to 30 in good health and CMV-seronegative. The CDR3 nucleotides read TGTGCCAGCAGAACCCTCGGACAGTTTAGTTACACAGATACGCAGTATTTT. Protein sequence: CASRTLGQFSYTDTQYF. Complete variable domain (other parts from reference TRBV28 and TRBJ2-3): DVKVTQSSRYLVKRTGEKVFLECVQDMDHENMFWYRQDPGLGLRLIYFSYDVKMKEKGDIPEGYSVSREKKERFSLILESASTNQTSMYLCASRTLGQFSYTDTQYFGPGTRLTVL.